This T cell receptor beta chain was retrieved from a study of blood T cell repertoires in COVID-19. Per the original data handling: Nucleated cell counts were estimated from reference gene primer amplification. The method was immunoSEQ multiplex PCR; TCRdb's version includes in-frame clones alone and lacks a portion of them. That table supplies the V and J calls and clone size; D and trimming were determined from the DNA. Found here are 120,000 to 150,000 clones, roughly 80% of them singletons; the top ten hold under 10%. Sequenced sample: peripheral blood. This clonotype was obtained from a woman older than 75 in a cohort sampled during active or convalescent COVID-19.

CDR3 region: CASSGTLGEQFF. The CDR3 DNA reads as TGTGCCAGCAGCGGGACACTGGGTGAGCAGTTCTTC. The chain couples TRBV5-4 to TRBJ2-1; a weak D match, TRBD1 (6 bases). Deletions cut 4 bases from V and 9 bases from J, with 11 bases between. This CDR3 is built from 12 residues. CDR1 and CDR2 (germline): SGHNT, YYREEE (reference sequence).